This TCR beta chain came from a study of pediatric ulcerative colitis. V was clipped by 4 bases and J by 9 bases, with 13 bases between them. CDR3 length: 12 residues. Germline assignment: CDR1 SGDLS and CDR2 YYNGEE. This clone was picked up a small number of times. During colonoscopy, one to two rectal pinch biopsies were collected. Sequencing was at survey level. Sequencing used immunoSEQ multiplex PCR; TCRdb keeps in-frame clones, though not all of them. Of around 36,000 clones in the sample, about 81% were seen once. The sample was gut tissue. The sequence was obtained from a boy younger than 18 with mild ulcerative colitis. The V call is TRBV9, the J call TRBJ1-1, with a weak D call TRBD1 (6 bases). CDR3 DNA sequence: TGTGCCAGCAGCCCGGGCGGACAGAAAGCTTTCTTT. Its protein product is CASSPGGQKAFF. The full variable domain, completed using reference TRBV9 and TRBJ1-1, is DSGVTQTPKHLITATGQRVTLRCSPRSGDLSVYWYQQSLDQGLQFLIQYYNGEERAKGNILERFSAQQFPDLHSELNLSSLELGDSALYFCASSPGGQKAFFGQGTRLTVV.